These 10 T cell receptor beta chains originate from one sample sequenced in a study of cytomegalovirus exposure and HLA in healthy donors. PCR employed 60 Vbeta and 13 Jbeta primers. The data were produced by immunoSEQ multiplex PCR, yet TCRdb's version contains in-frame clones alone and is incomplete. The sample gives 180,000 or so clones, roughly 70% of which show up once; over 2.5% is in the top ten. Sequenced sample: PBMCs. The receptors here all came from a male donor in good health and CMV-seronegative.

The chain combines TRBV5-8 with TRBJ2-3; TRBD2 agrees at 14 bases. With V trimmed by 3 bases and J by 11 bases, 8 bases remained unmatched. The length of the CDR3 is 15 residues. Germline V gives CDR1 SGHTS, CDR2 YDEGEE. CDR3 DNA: TGTGCCAGCAGCTGGGGACTAGCGGGGGCCGGTAGGCAGTATTTT. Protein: CASSWGLAGAGRQYF.

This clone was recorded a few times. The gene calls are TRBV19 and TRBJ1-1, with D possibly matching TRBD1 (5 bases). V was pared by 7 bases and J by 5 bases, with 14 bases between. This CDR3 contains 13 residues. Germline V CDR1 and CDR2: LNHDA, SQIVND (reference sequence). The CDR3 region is CASTYLGGTEAFF. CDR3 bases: TGTGCCAGTACCTACCTCGGGGGAACTGAAGCTTTCTTT.

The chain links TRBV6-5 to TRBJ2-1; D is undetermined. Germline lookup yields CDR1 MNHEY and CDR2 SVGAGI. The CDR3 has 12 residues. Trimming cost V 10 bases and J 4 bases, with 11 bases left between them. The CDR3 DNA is TGTGCCACCTCGGCGGAATACAATGAGCAGTTCTTC. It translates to CATSAEYNEQFF.

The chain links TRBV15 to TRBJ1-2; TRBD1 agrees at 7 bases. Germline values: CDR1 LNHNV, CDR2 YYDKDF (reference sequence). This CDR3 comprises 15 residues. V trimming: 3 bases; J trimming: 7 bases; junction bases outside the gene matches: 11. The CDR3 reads CATSRGTTGSGGYTF. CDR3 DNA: TGTGCCACCAGCAGGGGTACGACAGGGAGTGGTGGCTACACCTTC.

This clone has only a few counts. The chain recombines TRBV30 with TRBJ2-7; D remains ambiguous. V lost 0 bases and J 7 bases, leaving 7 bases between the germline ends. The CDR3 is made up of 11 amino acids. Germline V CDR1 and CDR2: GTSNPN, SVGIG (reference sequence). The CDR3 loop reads CAWSVFSEQYF. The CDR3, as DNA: TGTGCCTGGAGTGTTTTTAGTGAGCAGTACTTC.

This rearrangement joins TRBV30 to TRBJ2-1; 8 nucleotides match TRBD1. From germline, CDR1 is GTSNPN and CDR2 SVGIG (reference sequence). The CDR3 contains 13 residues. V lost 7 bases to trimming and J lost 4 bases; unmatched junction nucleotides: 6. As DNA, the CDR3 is TGTGCCTCCCGGACAGGGAGATACAATGAGCAGTTCTTC. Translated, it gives CASRTGRYNEQFF.

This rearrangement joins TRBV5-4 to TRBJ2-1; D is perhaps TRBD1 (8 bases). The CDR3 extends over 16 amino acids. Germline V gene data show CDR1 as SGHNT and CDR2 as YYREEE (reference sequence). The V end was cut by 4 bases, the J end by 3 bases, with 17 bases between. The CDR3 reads CASSTGGTNHYNEQFF. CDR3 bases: TGTGCCAGCAGCACAGGGGGGACTAACCACTACAATGAGCAGTTCTTC.

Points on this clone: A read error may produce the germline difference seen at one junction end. The CDR3 region has the DNA TGTGCCTGGAGTGCCTTTCTAGCGGGTTCCTACAATGGGCAGTTCTTC. Its protein is CAWSAFLAGSYNGQFF. V usage is TRBV30 and J usage is TRBJ2-1, with 8 bases that match TRBD2. Germline lookup yields CDR1 GTSNPN and CDR2 SVGIG (reference sequence). CDR3 length: 16 residues.

Here the CDR3 reads CASSEMPGNNSPLHF. CDR3 coding DNA: TGTGCCAGCAGTGAAATGCCAGGGAATAATTCACCCCTCCACTTT. The chain recombines TRBV2 with TRBJ1-6; maybe TRBD1 (5 bases). Trimming stripped 2 bases from V and 5 bases from J, with 10 bases between. Germline V gene lookup returns CDR1 SNHLY and CDR2 FYNNEI. CDR3 length equals 15 residues.

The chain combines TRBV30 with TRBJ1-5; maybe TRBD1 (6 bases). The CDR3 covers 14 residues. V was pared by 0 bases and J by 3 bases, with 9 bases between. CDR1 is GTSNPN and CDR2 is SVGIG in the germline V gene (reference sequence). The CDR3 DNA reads TGTGCCTGGAGTGTCGGACAGACCAATCAGCCCCAGCATTTT. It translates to CAWSVGQTNQPQHF. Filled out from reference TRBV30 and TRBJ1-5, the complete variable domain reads SQTIHQWPATLVQPVGSPLSLECTVEGTSNPNLYWYRQAAGRGLQLLFYSVGIGQISSEVPQNLSASRPQDRQFILSSKKLLLSDSGFYLCAWSVGQTNQPQHFGDGTRLSIL.